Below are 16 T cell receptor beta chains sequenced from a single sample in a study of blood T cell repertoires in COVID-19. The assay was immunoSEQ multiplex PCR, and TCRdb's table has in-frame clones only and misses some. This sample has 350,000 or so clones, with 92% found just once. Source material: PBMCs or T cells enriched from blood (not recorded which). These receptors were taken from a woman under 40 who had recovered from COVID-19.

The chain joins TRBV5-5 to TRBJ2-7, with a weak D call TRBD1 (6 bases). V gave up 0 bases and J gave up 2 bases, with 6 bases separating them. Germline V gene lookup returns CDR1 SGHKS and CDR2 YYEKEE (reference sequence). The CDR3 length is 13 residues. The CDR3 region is CASSLGDTYEQYF. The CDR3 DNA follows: TGTGCCAGCAGCTTGGGGGACACCTACGAGCAGTACTTC.

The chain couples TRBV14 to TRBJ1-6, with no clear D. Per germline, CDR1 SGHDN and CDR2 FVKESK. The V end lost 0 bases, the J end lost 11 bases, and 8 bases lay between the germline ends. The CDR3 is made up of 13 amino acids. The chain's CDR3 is CASSQDPSPPLHF. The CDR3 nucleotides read TGTGCCAGCAGCCAAGACCCCTCCCCACCCCTCCACTTT.

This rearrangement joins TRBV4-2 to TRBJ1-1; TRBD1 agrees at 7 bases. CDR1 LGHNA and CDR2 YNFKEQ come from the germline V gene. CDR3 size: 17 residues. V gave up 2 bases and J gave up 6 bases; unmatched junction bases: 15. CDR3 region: CASSQFRDSAVSAEAFF. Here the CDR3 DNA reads TGTGCCAGCAGCCAATTTCGGGACAGTGCCGTCTCGGCTGAAGCTTTCTTT.

The CDR3 coding sequence is TGTGCCAGCAGTGATGGACAGGGAGGCACTGAAGCTTTCTTT. Amino acid sequence: CASSDGQGGTEAFF. J is TRBJ1-1 and V is TRBV6-4, with 8 bases that match TRBD1. The germline CDR1 and CDR2 sequences are MRHNA and SNTAGT. V was pared by 3 bases and J by 4 bases, with 4 bases of the junction left unmatched. The CDR3 is 14 residues long.

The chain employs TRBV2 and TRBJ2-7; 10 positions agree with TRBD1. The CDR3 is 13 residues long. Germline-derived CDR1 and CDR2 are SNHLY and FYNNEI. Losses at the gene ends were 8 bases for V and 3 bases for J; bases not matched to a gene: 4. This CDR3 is CASLRTGGYEQYF. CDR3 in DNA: TGTGCCAGCCTAAGGACAGGGGGCTACGAGCAGTACTTC. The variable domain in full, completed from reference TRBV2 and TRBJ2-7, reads EPEVTQTPSHQVTQMGQEVILRCVPISNHLYFYWYRQILGQKVEFLVSFYNNEISEKSEIFDDQFSVERPDGSNFTLKIRSTKLEDSAMYFCASLRTGGYEQYFGPGTRLTVT.

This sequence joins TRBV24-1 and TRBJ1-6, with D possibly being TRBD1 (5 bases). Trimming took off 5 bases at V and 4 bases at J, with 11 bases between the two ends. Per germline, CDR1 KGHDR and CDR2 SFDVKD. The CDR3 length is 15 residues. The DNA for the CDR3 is TGTGCCACCAGTGGCGCGACAGCATATAATTCACCCCTCCACTTT. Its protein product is CATSGATAYNSPLHF.

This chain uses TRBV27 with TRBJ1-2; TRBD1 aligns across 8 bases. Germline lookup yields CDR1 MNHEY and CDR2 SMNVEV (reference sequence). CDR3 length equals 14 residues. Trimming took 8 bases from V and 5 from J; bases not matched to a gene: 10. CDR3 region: CASGQTGVGYGYTF. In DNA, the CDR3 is TGTGCCAGCGGGCAGACAGGGGTTGGATATGGCTACACCTTC.

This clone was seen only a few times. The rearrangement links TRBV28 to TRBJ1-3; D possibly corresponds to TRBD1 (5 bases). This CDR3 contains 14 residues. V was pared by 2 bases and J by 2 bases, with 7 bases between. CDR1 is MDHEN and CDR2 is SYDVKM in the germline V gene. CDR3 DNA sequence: TGTGCCAGCAGTTTAGGGGCGGCTGGAAACACCATATATTTT. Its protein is CASSLGAAGNTIYF.

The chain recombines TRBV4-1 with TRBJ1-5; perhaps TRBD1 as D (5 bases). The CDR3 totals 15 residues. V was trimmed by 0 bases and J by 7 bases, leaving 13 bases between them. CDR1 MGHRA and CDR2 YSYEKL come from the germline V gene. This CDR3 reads CASSQDGSGRQPQHF. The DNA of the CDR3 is TGCGCCAGCAGCCAAGATGGTTCAGGGAGGCAGCCCCAGCATTTT.

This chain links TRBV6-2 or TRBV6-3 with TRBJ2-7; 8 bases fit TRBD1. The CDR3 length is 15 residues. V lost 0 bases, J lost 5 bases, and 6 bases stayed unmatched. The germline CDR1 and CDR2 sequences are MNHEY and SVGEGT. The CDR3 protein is CASSYSNRGSDEQYF. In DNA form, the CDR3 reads TGTGCCAGCAGTTACTCGAACAGGGGGTCGGACGAGCAGTACTTC.

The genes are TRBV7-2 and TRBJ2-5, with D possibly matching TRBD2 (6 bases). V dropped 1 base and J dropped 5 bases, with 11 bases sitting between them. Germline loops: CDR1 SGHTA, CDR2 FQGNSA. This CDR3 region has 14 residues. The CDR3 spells CASSLGGGSETQYF. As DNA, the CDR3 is TGTGCCAGCAGCTTAGGTGGAGGGTCGGAGACCCAGTACTTC.

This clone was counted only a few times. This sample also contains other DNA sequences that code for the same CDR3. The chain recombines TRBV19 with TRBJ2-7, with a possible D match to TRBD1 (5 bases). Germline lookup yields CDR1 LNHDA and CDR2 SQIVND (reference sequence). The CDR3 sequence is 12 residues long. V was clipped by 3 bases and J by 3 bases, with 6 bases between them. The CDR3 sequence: CASSIQGYEQYF. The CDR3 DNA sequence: TGTGCCAGTAGTATTCAGGGCTACGAGCAGTACTTC.

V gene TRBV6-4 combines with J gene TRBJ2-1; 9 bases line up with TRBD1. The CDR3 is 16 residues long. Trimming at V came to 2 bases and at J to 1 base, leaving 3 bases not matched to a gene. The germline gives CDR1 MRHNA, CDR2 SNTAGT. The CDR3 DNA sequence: TGTGCCAGCAGTGACGTGGGGACAGGGTCCTACAATGAGCAGTTCTTC. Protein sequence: CASSDVGTGSYNEQFF.

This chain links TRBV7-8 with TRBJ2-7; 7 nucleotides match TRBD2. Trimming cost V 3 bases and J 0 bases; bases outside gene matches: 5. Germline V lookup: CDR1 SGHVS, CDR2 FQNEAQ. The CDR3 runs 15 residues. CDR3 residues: CASSLWLADSYEQYF. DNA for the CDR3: TGTGCCAGCAGCTTGTGGCTAGCGGACTCCTACGAGCAGTACTTC.

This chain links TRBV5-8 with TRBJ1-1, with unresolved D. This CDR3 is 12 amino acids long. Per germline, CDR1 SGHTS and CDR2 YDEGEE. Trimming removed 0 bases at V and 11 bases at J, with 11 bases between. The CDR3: CASSLDRRRAFF. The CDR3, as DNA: TGTGCCAGCAGCTTGGATCGGAGGCGGGCTTTCTTT.

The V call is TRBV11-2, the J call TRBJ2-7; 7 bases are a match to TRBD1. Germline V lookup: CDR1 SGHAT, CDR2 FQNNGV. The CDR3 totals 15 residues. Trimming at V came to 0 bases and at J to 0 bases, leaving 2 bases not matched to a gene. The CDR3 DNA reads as TGTGCCAGCAGCTTAGACAGGGGGTTCTCCTACGAGCAGTACTTC. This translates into CASSLDRGFSYEQYF.